The source of this T cell receptor beta chain is a study of shared clonotypes between healthy human individuals. This CDR3 is 14 amino acids long. Trimming stripped 6 bases from V and 2 bases from J, with 13 bases between. Germline V CDR1 and CDR2: MNHEY, SVGAGI. This table comes from immunoSEQ multiplex PCR, and its TCRdb copy is limited to in-frame clones, with some not included. The sample has approximately 2.5 million clones, approximately 90% seen once. Both subsets, CD45RA+ naive and CD45RA-negative memory, were split from the CD4+ cells. Material: naive CD4+ T cells sorted from blood. Subset given: CD45RA+ positively selected. This receptor was taken from a man younger than 30 in good health. The chain is built from TRBV6-5 and TRBJ2-5; D unclear. CDR3 coding DNA: TGTGCCAGCAGGCCTCCAGGATCACAAGAGACCCAGTACTTC. Amino acids: CASRPPGSQETQYF.